The present TCR beta chain was sequenced within a study of cytomegalovirus exposure and HLA in healthy donors. Findings and limits, study-wide: Earlier results showed most TCR beta V segments being productive about 87% or about 30% of the time.

The primer mix had 60 Vbeta and 13 Jbeta primers. Assay used: immunoSEQ multiplex PCR; TCRdb lists only in-frame clones, some missing. The sample contains roughly 180,000 clones, over 70% of which appear only once. To note about this clone: Its antigen remains unknown.

V dropped 2 bases and J dropped 1 base, with 8 bases sitting between them. The germline gives CDR1 KGHSH, CDR2 LQKENI. This CDR3 has 14 residues. This chain links TRBV18 with TRBJ1-1; a weak D match, TRBD1 (6 bases). The receptor's source is a male donor in good health and CMV-seronegative. Sequencing was performed on PBMCs. The chain's CDR3 is CASSPGGWNTEAFF. The CDR3 coding sequence is TGTGCCAGCTCACCAGGGGGCTGGAACACTGAAGCTTTCTTT.